A single sample gave rise to the 9 T cell receptor beta chains below, sequenced in a study of blood T cell repertoires in COVID-19. Sequenced by immunoSEQ multiplex PCR; TCRdb stores in-frame clones only, minus some. The profile covers about 200,000 clones, with approximately 84% appearing a single time and less than 4.5% taken by the ten largest. The source material was peripheral blood. These receptors originate from a man aged 50 to 60 with acute or convalescent COVID-19.

The CDR3 nucleotides read TGTGCCAGCAGCCTGGTGAGGACAGGTTCCTACGAGCAGTACTTC. This translates into CASSLVRTGSYEQYF. This chain connects TRBV11-2 to TRBJ2-7; 7 bases line up with TRBD1. With V trimmed by 5 bases and J by 1 base, 8 bases remained unmatched. This CDR3 comprises 15 residues. Germline V gene sequence: CDR1 SGHAT, CDR2 FQNNGV.

This clone is a singleton in its sample. This chain joins TRBV23-1 and TRBJ1-4; TRBD1 agrees at 7 bases. TRBV23-1 is annotated as an ORF whose role is uncertain. The length of the CDR3 is 16 residues. V shed 6 bases and J 7 bases; nucleotides not matched to a gene: 14. CDR3 in DNA: TGCGCCAGCAGCCGGGACAGACCGACCTCGGGTGAAAAACTGTTTTTT. Translating it yields CASSRDRPTSGEKLFF.

This sequence joins TRBV14 and TRBJ2-5; D may be TRBD2 (6 bases). The ends were cut back, 2 bases at V and 5 bases at J, with 9 bases in the middle. Germline V gene sequence: CDR1 SGHDN, CDR2 FVKESK. The CDR3 consists of 13 residues. The DNA for the CDR3 is TGTGCCAGCAGCCAACGGGGGTTGGAGACCCAGTACTTC. Residues: CASSQRGLETQYF.

The chain has TRBV6-5 and TRBJ1-6; 7 positions agree with TRBD1. The germline V gene has CDR1 MNHEY and CDR2 SVGAGI. J lost 4 bases, V lost 10 bases, and 10 bases had no gene match. The CDR3 has 15 residues. CDR3 amino acids: CAITEPGQYNSPLHF. Written as DNA, the CDR3 is TGTGCCATTACAGAGCCGGGACAGTATAATTCACCCCTCCACTTT.

The J gene is TRBJ2-7, the V gene TRBV6-5, with a tentative D call TRBD2 (7 bases). The CDR3 extends over 15 amino acids. V was clipped by 2 bases and J by 5 bases, with 16 bases between them. Per germline, CDR1 MNHEY and CDR2 SVGAGI. The CDR3 DNA follows: TGTGCCAGCAGTTACAGGAGGGGGGGAGGGAACGAGCAGTACTTC. Its translation: CASSYRRGGGNEQYF.

The rearrangement links TRBV19 to TRBJ1-5, with 7 bases lining up with TRBD1. V shed 6 bases and J 6 bases; nucleotides not matched to a gene: 11. CDR1 is LNHDA and CDR2 is SQIVND in the germline V gene (reference sequence). The CDR3 has 15 amino acids. The CDR3 DNA reads TGTGCCAGTAGCCCACAGGACAGGAGCGGTCAGCCCCAGCATTTT. Its translation is CASSPQDRSGQPQHF.

The rearrangement uses TRBV10-1 and TRBJ2-3, with a tentative D call TRBD1 (6 bases). CDR1 WNHNN and CDR2 SYGVQD come from the germline V gene (reference sequence). This CDR3 spans 13 amino acids. V gave up 8 bases and J gave up 0 bases, with 9 bases separating them. CDR3 DNA sequence: TGCGCCAGCTCGGACAGTAGCACAGATACGCAGTATTTT. Amino acids: CASSDSSTDTQYF.

This clone was detected only a few times. The chain employs TRBV3-1 (or the pseudogene TRBV3-2) and TRBJ1-4; a possible D gene is TRBD1 (6 bases). The germline V gene encodes CDR1 LGHDT and CDR2 YNNKEL (reference sequence). Trimming took 4 bases from V and 1 from J, leaving 13 bases between them. This CDR3 contains 16 residues. The CDR3 nucleotides read TGTGCCAGCAGCCGAAGTGTAGGGGGAACTAATGAAAAACTGTTTTTT. The encoded protein is CASSRSVGGTNEKLFF.

The chain is built from TRBV16 and TRBJ1-5, with TRBD1 matching over 9 bases. Trimming removed 7 bases from V and 7 bases from J; junction bases left unmatched: 11. The CDR3 covers 15 residues. The germline V gene encodes CDR1 KGHSY and CDR2 FQNENV. The CDR3 nucleotides read TGTGCCAGCACAGAAAACAGGGGGCGATCCCAGCCCCAGCATTTT. Its protein product is CASTENRGRSQPQHF. Full variable domain (remainder filled in from reference TRBV16 and TRBJ1-5): GEEVAQTPKHLVRGEGQKAKLYCAPIKGHSYVFWYQQVLKNEFKFLISFQNENVFDETGMPKERFSAKCLPNSPCSLEIQATKLEDSAVYFCASTENRGRSQPQHFGDGTRLSIL.